This T cell receptor beta chain emerged from a study of T-cell reconstitution after alpha-beta-depleted transplantation in children. Broader study findings: Alpha-beta T cells about two months after transplant reportedly derived from several hundred expanded graft clones. Newly generated T cells supplied most T-cell counts and diversity one year post-transplant.

Germline CDR1 and CDR2: SGHRS and YFSETQ. Trimming took 1 base from V and 0 from J, leaving 2 bases between them. The CDR3 has 14 amino acids. It was with unique molecular identifiers that the TCRbeta library was prepared. Using its own MiXCR run on the PCR reads, TCRdb lists one record per CDR3 protein. In the table there are approximately 520,000 distinct CDR3 sequences, over 10% of which are singletons. This clonotype was seen a single time. Its cognate antigen is unknown. This may stem from a read error, because a much larger clone lies one nucleotide away. The TCR originated in a female patient aged 2-15 years who had a stem cell transplant for aplastic anemia, so the T cells may come from the graft donor. This sequence joins TRBV5-1 and TRBJ2-6; D is unclear. This specimen consisted of PBMCs, mostly from graft donor cells, obtained 180 days after TCRalphabeta/CD19-depleted stem cell transplant. This chain's CDR3 is CASSLHSGANVLTF. The CDR3 bases are TGCGCCAGCAGCTTGCACTCTGGGGCCAACGTCCTGACTTTC.